This T cell receptor beta chain appears in the sequencing data of a study of naive and memory T cell subsets. Whole-study findings and limits: Clonotypes here are unpaired alpha or beta chain sequences. Possibly reflecting memory cells re-expressing CD45RA, a few larger clonotypes occurred in naive repertoires, especially CD8.

This clonotype was counted ten times or more. As yet, its antigen is unknown. The CDR3 runs 14 residues. Trimming left V 3 bases short and J 0 bases short, with 6 bases between. The germline V gene has CDR1 SQVTM and CDR2 ANQGSEA. Two oligonucleotides, mixed equimolar, formed the beta constant-region primer covering TRBC1 and TRBC2. The ligated cDNA underwent four PCR rounds using SP2 and nested alpha and beta constant-region primers. TCRdb re-analysed the UMI-ligation and nested PCR reads in MiXCR, keeping a single row per CDR3 protein. The sample holds around 160,000 distinct CDR3 sequences, approximately 22% seen once.

The J gene is TRBJ2-6, the V gene TRBV29-1, with D unresolved. This clonotype was sampled from a human donor in good health. The material sequenced was naive CD4+ T cells from blood. CDR3 in amino acids: CSVDTSSGANVLTF. The CDR3 DNA sequence: TGCAGCGTTGATACCAGCTCTGGGGCCAACGTCCTGACTTTC.